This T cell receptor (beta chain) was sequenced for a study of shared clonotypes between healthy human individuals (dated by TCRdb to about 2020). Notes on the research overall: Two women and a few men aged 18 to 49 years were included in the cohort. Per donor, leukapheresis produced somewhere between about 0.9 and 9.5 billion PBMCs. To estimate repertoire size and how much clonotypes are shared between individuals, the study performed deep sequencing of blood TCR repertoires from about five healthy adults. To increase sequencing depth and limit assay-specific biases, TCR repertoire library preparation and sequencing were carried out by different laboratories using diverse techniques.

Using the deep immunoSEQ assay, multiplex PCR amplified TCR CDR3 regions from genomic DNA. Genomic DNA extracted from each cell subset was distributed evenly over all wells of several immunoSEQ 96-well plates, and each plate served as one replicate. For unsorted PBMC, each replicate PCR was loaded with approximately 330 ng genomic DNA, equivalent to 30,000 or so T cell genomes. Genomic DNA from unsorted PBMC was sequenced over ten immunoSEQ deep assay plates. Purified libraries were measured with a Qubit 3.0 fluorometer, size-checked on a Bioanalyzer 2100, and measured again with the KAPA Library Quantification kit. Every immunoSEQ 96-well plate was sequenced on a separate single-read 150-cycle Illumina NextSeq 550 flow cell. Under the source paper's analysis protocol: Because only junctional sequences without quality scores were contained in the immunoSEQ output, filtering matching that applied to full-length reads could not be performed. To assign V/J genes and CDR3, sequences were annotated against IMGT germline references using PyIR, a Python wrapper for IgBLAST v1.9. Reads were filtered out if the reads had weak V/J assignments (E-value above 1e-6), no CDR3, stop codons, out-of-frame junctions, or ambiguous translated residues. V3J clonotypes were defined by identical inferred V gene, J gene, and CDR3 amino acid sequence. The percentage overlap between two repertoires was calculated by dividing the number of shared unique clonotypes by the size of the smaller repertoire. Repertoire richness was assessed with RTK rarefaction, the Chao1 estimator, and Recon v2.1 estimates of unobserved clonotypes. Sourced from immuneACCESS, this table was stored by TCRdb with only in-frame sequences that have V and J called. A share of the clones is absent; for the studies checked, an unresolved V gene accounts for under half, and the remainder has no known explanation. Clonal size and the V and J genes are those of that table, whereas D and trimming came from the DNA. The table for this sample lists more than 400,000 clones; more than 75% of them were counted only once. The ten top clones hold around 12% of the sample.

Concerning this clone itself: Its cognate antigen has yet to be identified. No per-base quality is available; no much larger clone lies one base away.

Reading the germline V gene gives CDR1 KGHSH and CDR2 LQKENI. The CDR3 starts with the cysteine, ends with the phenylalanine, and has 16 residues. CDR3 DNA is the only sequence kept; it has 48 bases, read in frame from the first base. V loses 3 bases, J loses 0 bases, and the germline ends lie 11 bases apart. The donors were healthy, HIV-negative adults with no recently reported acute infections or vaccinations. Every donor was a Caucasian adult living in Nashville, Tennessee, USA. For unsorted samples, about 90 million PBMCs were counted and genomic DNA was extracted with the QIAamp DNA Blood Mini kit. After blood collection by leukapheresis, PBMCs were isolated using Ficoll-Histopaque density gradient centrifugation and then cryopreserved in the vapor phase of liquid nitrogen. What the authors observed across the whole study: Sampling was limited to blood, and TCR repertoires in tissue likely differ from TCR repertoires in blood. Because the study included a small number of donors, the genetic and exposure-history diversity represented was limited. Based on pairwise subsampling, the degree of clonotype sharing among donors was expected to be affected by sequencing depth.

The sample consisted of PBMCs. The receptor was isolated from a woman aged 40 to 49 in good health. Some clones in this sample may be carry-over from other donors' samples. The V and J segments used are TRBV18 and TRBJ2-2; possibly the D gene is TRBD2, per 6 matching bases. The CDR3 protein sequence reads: CASSPRAGANTGELFF. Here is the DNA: TGTGCCAGCTCACCGAGAGCGGGCGCGAACACCGGGGAGCTGTTTTTT.